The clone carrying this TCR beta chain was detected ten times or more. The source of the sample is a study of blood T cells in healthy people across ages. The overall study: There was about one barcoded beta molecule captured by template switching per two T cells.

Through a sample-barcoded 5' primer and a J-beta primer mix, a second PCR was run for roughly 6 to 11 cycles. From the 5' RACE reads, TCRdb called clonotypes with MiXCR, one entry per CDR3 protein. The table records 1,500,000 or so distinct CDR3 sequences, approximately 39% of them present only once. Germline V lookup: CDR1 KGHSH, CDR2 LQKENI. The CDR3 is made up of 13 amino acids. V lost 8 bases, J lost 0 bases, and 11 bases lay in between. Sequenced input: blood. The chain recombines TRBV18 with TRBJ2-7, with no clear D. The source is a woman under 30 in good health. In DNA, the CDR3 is TGTGCCAGCAGCCCGGGTAGCTCCTACGAGCAGTACTTC. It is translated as CASSPGSSYEQYF.